This T cell receptor beta chain is from a study of blood T cell repertoires in COVID-19. Study details: The United States, Italy and Spain provided the acute and convalescent COVID-19 samples. From T cells, B-cell-depleted T cells, or PBMCs came the material, which was cDNA or gDNA.

The ends were cut back, 1 base at V and 7 bases at J, with 8 bases in the middle. The CDR3 is 11 amino acids. From germline, CDR1 is GTSNPN and CDR2 SVGIG (reference sequence). Authors' methods: Amplification from reference gene primers served as the basis for estimated nucleated cell counts. TCRdb's table, derived via immunoSEQ multiplex PCR, lists solely in-frame clones and lacks some. The D gene and trimming were derived from the DNA, and the V and J assignments and clone size from that table. The sample contains around 200,000 clones, 80% to 90% of which appear only once. The chain recombines TRBV30 with TRBJ2-7, with a tentative D call TRBD1 (5 bases). This receptor was obtained from a man aged 40-50 years with active or convalescent COVID-19. The sequenced material came from peripheral blood. CDR3 DNA sequence: TGTGCCTGGAGTGGAAGGGGAGAGCAGTACTTC. It is translated as CAWSGRGEQYF. Based on the CDR3 plus reference TRBV30 and TRBJ2-7, the full variable domain is SQTIHQWPATLVQPVGSPLSLECTVEGTSNPNLYWYRQAAGRGLQLLFYSVGIGQISSEVPQNLSASRPQDRQFILSSKKLLLSDSGFYLCAWSGRGEQYFGPGTRLTVT.